This TCR beta chain was captured by sequencing in a study of blood T cells in healthy people across ages. The CDR3 sequence is 15 residues long. CDR1 MDHEN and CDR2 SYDVKM come from the germline V gene. V was pared by 8 bases and J by 5 bases, with 12 bases of the junction left unmatched. This clonotype showed up just a few times. Together with a sample-barcoded 5' primer, a J-beta primer mix was included in a second PCR lasting about 7 to 11 cycles. TCRdb processed the 5' RACE reads anew with MiXCR; each CDR3 protein has one entry. The repertoire holds 600,000 to 900,000 distinct CDR3 sequences, with approximately 24% as singletons. This sample was shared with a second study, whose subject was T cells of mothers and their children. As that report states: Detection of persistent microchimeric T cell clones did not occur.

Material for sequencing was blood. The chain has TRBV28 and TRBJ2-1; 7 nucleotides match TRBD1. This TCR came from a boy younger than 18 in good health. CDR3 region: CASRSGGTVDNEQFF. The CDR3 nucleotides read TGTGCCAGCCGTTCCGGTGGGACAGTCGACAATGAGCAGTTCTTC.